These 17 T cell receptor beta chains were sequenced from one sample in a study of blood T cell repertoires in COVID-19. Here immunoSEQ multiplex PCR was the method, and the copy in TCRdb shows in-frame clones only, minus some. The profile covers over 250,000 clones, with about four fifths appearing a single time and over 9% taken by the ten largest. What was sequenced was peripheral blood. These receptors all come from a woman between 50 and 59 years old who had recovered from COVID-19.

This clone was recorded a few times. The rearrangement joins TRBV3-1 (or the pseudogene TRBV3-2) to TRBJ2-1; no firm D call. The germline V and J ends were trimmed by 1 base and 9 bases, with 7 bases remaining between them. The V gene's germline CDR1 is LGHDT and CDR2 YNNKEL (reference sequence). The length of the CDR3 is 12 residues. CDR3 bases: TGTGCCAGCAGCCAAGTCACGCGTGAGCAGTTCTTC. It specifies CASSQVTREQFF.

This clone was counted only a few times. The rearrangement links TRBV11-2 to TRBJ2-3; TRBD2 is a possible D gene (6 bases). Germline V gene sequence: CDR1 SGHAT, CDR2 FQNNGV. V lost 5 bases to trimming and J lost 1 base, with 16 bases between them. The CDR3 runs to 16 residues. The CDR3 sequence: CASSPKPGEGTDTQYF. CDR3 DNA: TGTGCCAGCAGCCCCAAGCCGGGGGAGGGCACAGATACGCAGTATTTT.

V gene TRBV6-5 combines with J gene TRBJ2-5, with D perhaps TRBD1 (6 bases). The germline CDR1 and CDR2 sequences are MNHEY and SVGAGI. V was clipped by 5 bases and J by 5 bases, with 12 bases between them. This CDR3 is 13 amino acids long. CDR3 in amino acids: CASSKTGLETQYF. The CDR3 bases are TGTGCCAGCAGTAAAACAGGGCTGGAGACCCAGTACTTC.

V and J are TRBV12-3 or TRBV12-4 and TRBJ1-5; TRBD1 matches 9 bases. V was clipped by 6 bases and J by 7 bases; unmatched bases: 1. CDR3 length: 12 residues. The CDR3 protein is CASRGTGQPQHF. The CDR3 coding sequence is TGTGCCAGCAGGGGGACAGGGCAGCCCCAGCATTTT.

The rearrangement joins TRBV25-1 to TRBJ1-1; weak D call: TRBD1 (5 bases). The CDR3 has 11 amino acids. Trimming pared 5 bases from V and 4 bases from J, leaving 5 bases between. Germline V lookup: CDR1 MGHDK, CDR2 SYGVNS. The CDR3 here is CASSTGTEAFF. For the CDR3, the DNA is TGTGCCAGCAGTACAGGCACTGAAGCTTTCTTT.

This clone was detected a few times. The genes are TRBV6-5 and TRBJ2-7, with TRBD1 as a possible D gene (5 bases). In germline, CDR1 is MNHEY, CDR2 SVGAGI. The CDR3 extends over 15 amino acids. The ends were cut back, 0 bases at V and 5 bases at J, with 14 bases in the middle. The CDR3 loop is CASSYSKRTSHEQYF. Here the CDR3 DNA reads TGTGCCAGCAGTTACTCGAAGAGGACAAGCCACGAGCAGTACTTC.

This clone was recorded only once. This chain connects TRBV7-9 to TRBJ2-1, with 8 nucleotides matching TRBD2. V lost 4 bases, J lost 3 bases, and 11 bases stayed unmatched. There are 17 residues in the CDR3. Germline V gives CDR1 SEHNR, CDR2 FQNEAQ (reference sequence). The CDR3, as DNA: TGTGCCAGCAGCTCCAGCCTAATTAGCGGGGTCTACAATGAGCAGTTCTTC. Its translation is CASSSSLISGVYNEQFF. Complete variable domain (other parts from reference TRBV7-9 and TRBJ2-1): DTGVSQNPRHKITKRGQNVTFRCDPISEHNRLYWYRQTLGQGPEFLTYFQNEAQLEKSRLLSDRFSAERPKGSFSTLEIQRTEQGDSAMYLCASSSSLISGVYNEQFFGPGTRLTVL.

The CDR3 nucleotides are TGTGCCAGTAGCCCGGGGGGTTTCAAAAACATTCAGTACTTC. Its protein product is CASSPGGFKNIQYF. V gene TRBV19 combines with J gene TRBJ2-4; 7 bases are a match to TRBD2. Germline V CDR1 and CDR2: LNHDA, SQIVND (reference sequence). With V trimmed by 6 bases and J by 3 bases, 5 bases remained unmatched. The CDR3 sequence is 14 residues long.

The gene calls are TRBV6-5 and TRBJ1-2; 9 bases fit TRBD1. V shed 5 bases and J 6 bases; nucleotides not matched to a gene: 7. Germline CDR1 is MNHEY and CDR2 is SVGAGI. The CDR3 has 14 residues. CDR3 DNA: TGTGCCAGCAGTAAAATCACAGGGGGCCATGGCTACACCTTC. Translated, it gives CASSKITGGHGYTF.

V gene TRBV27 combines with J gene TRBJ1-1; D gene ambiguous. CDR1 and CDR2 from the germline V gene are MNHEY and SMNVEV (reference sequence). V lost 0 bases and J 7 bases, leaving 12 bases between the germline ends. The CDR3 is 14 residues long. The CDR3: CASSLSRFEFEAFF. CDR3 DNA sequence: TGTGCCAGCAGTTTATCCCGCTTTGAGTTTGAAGCTTTCTTT.

The chain joins TRBV18 to TRBJ1-5, with TRBD1 identical over 10 bases. Germline V gene lookup returns CDR1 KGHSH and CDR2 LQKENI. This CDR3 region has 15 residues. With V trimmed by 3 bases and J by 3 bases, 2 bases remained unmatched. For the CDR3, the DNA is TGTGCCAGCTCACCCGGGACAGGGGTCAATCAGCCCCAGCATTTT. It encodes CASSPGTGVNQPQHF.

The genes are TRBV5-4 and TRBJ2-1, with 9 bases that match TRBD2. The CDR3 is 14 residues long. V shed 10 bases and J 2 bases; nucleotides not matched to a gene: 7. Germline V gene data show CDR1 as SGHNT and CDR2 as YYREEE (reference sequence). The CDR3 coding sequence is TGTGCCGGGGGGGTAGCGGGAGCCTACAATGAGCAGTTCTTC. This encodes CAGGVAGAYNEQFF.

This clone was observed a handful of times. V gene TRBV2 combines with J gene TRBJ1-6; D gene unclear. Germline CDR1 is SNHLY and CDR2 is FYNNEI. With 6 bases removed from V and 5 bases from J, the gap between germline ends came to 8 bases. This CDR3 is built from 13 residues. CDR3 amino acids: CASSYRDNSPLHF. CDR3 bases: TGTGCCAGCAGCTATAGAGATAATTCACCCCTCCACTTT.

The CDR3 spells CASSLDAGKGEKLFF. The CDR3 DNA is TGTGCCAGCAGCTTAGATGCAGGGAAGGGGGAAAAACTGTTTTTT. V is TRBV7-2 and J is TRBJ1-4; maybe TRBD1 (5 bases). Trimming shortened V by 1 base and J by 8 bases, and 14 bases separated the two germline ends. The CDR3 covers 15 residues. Germline V gene lookup returns CDR1 SGHTA and CDR2 FQGNSA.

The chain recombines TRBV4-2 with TRBJ1-6; a weak D match, TRBD1 (5 bases). The CDR3 contains 13 residues. V lost 5 bases, J lost 10 bases, and 12 bases lay in between. Germline V gives CDR1 LGHNA, CDR2 YNFKEQ. The CDR3 nucleotides read TGTGCCAGCAGCAGGGACTCCTCCTCACCCCTCCACTTT. Translated: CASSRDSSSPLHF.

The V and J genes are TRBV7-2 and TRBJ1-2; D not certain. The V end was cut by 5 bases, the J end by 1 base, with 11 bases between. CDR1 is SGHTA, CDR2 FQGNSA, per germline. The CDR3 is made up of 14 amino acids. CDR3 coding DNA: TGTGCCAGCAGCCCGCGGAGGGTTAACTATGGCTACACCTTC. It is translated as CASSPRRVNYGYTF.

This clone was detected a few times. The gene calls are TRBV6-6 and TRBJ1-2, with TRBD1 identical over 7 bases. CDR3 size: 13 residues. Germline V lookup: CDR1 MNHNY, CDR2 SVGAGI (reference sequence). J was trimmed by 7 bases and V by 7 bases; bases with no gene match: 9. CDR3 DNA sequence: TGTGCCAGCAACAACCAGGGGGGCGGTGGCTACACCTTC. Translation: CASNNQGGGGYTF.